There are many counts of the clone carrying this T cell receptor beta chain. The antigen remains unidentified. Regions amplified from RNA transcripts were the TCR beta CDR3 regions. The TCR CDR3 was amplified in a first-round RT-PCR using the HTBI primer set. Using its own MiXCR run on the multiplex PCR reads, TCRdb lists one record per CDR3 protein. The table includes around 600,000 distinct CDR3 sequences, 15% to 19% detected once. This sample was taken from a study of T cells in Graves' hyperthyroidism and ophthalmopathy. Study observations and caveats: Patients with ophthalmopathy were separated from those with stable hyperthyroidism by a 13 V-J model.

The V end lost 0 bases, the J end lost 5 bases, and 4 bases lay between the germline ends. The germline V gene has CDR1 MGHRA and CDR2 YSYEKL. This CDR3 region has 12 residues. The origin of this receptor is a woman in her 30s with Graves' hyperthyroidism. Sequencing input: blood. The V gene is TRBV4-1, the J gene TRBJ2-5, with no clear D. Here the CDR3 DNA reads TGCGCCAGCAGCCAAGAGCTGGAGACCCAGTACTTC. Translation gives CASSQELETQYF.